This entry lists 21 T cell receptor beta chains sequenced from one sample in a study of graft-versus-host responses after intestinal transplantation (dated by TCRdb to the early 2020s). The antigens for these receptors are not known. According to the study, the label for this sample's time point signals: cells obtained before transplantation from donor or recipient. The library was made by the immunoSEQ multiplex PCR assay. TCRdb retrieved this table from immuneACCESS and kept in-frame rearrangements only. Not all clones are present; in checked studies, unresolved V genes account for under half, and no reason is known for the remainder. The sample table holds about 92,000 clones, of which around nine tenths were seen once. The ten largest clones take up about 6.3% of the sample. This specimen consisted of unstimulated CD8+ T cells sorted from spleen or lymph node cells, obtained before intestinal transplant. All receptors come from a human donor who received an intestinal transplant.

The chain's CDR3 is CASSLALAHPENTGELFF. The CDR3 nucleotides read TGTGCCAGCAGCTTAGCTTTAGCTCACCCTGAGAACACCGGGGAGCTGTTTTTT. This sequence joins TRBV7-6 and TRBJ2-2; no clear D gene. Per germline, CDR1 SGHVS and CDR2 FNYEAQ. The ends were cut back, 0 bases at V and 1 base at J, with 15 bases in the middle. The CDR3 spans 18 residues.

The V gene is TRBV5-6, the J gene TRBJ2-5, with D maybe TRBD2 (6 bases). The CDR3 is 12 residues long. In germline, CDR1 is SGHDT, CDR2 YYEEEE. Trimming shortened V by 0 bases and J by 7 bases, and 7 bases separated the two germline ends. This CDR3 reads CASSLDGRTQYF. The DNA of the CDR3 is TGTGCCAGCAGCTTGGACGGGAGGACCCAGTACTTC.

The chain is built from TRBV6-1 and TRBJ2-7; 8 nucleotides agree with TRBD1. The germline V gene has CDR1 MNHNS and CDR2 SASEGT. V shed 8 bases and J 0 bases; nucleotides not matched to a gene: 6. This CDR3 is built from 14 residues. The CDR3 here is CASGQGLSSYEQYF. Here the CDR3 DNA reads TGTGCCAGCGGACAGGGCCTCAGCTCCTACGAGCAGTACTTC.

This sequence joins TRBV9 and TRBJ1-6; D is uncertain. Germline loops: CDR1 SGDLS, CDR2 YYNGEE. The V end was cut by 0 bases, the J end by 9 bases, with 10 bases between. The CDR3 extends over 14 amino acids. CDR3 sequence: CASSVGDESSPLHF. The CDR3 DNA reads TGTGCCAGCAGCGTAGGCGATGAGAGTTCACCCCTCCACTTT.

This sequence joins TRBV29-1 and TRBJ1-1; D remains ambiguous. Trimming left V 8 bases short and J 3 bases short, with 10 bases between. Germline loops: CDR1 SQVTM, CDR2 ANQGSEA. The CDR3 spans 11 residues. This chain's CDR3 is CSIGQYTEAFF. CDR3 in DNA: TGCAGCATCGGTCAATACACTGAAGCTTTCTTT.

The V gene is TRBV4-1, the J gene TRBJ2-7; either TRBD1 or TRBD2 may supply D (5 bases each). Germline V gene sequence: CDR1 MGHRA, CDR2 YSYEKL. Trimming cost V 0 bases and J 5 bases, with 23 bases left between them. CDR3 size: 18 residues. CDR3 residues: CASSQDAGYWVRGDEQYF. The CDR3 DNA sequence: TGCGCCAGCAGCCAAGATGCGGGCTACTGGGTTAGGGGTGACGAGCAGTACTTC.

This sequence joins TRBV7-6 and TRBJ2-5; 10 bases are shared with TRBD1. The J call may be mistaken, given a closer DNA end match to TRBJ2-7. CDR3 length: 14 residues. The germline CDR1 and CDR2 sequences are SGHVS and FNYEAQ. The CDR3 loop is CASSAGQGSYEQYF. As DNA, the CDR3 is TGTGCCAGCAGCGCGGGACAGGGGTCCTACGAGCAGTACTTC.

This clone was found once. V usage is TRBV10-2 and J usage is TRBJ2-2; 14 bases are a match to TRBD2. CDR1 is WSHSY, CDR2 SAAADI, per germline. Trimming at V came to 4 bases and at J to 5 bases, leaving 6 bases not matched to a gene. The CDR3 contains 17 residues. The CDR3 protein is CASSVGTSGSWTGELFF. The CDR3 nucleotides read TGCGCCAGCAGTGTTGGGACTAGCGGGAGTTGGACCGGGGAGCTGTTTTTT.

CDR3 sequence (DNA): TGTGCCAGCAGTGAAGGGGGACAACTTCGTCTGACCTACGAGCAGTACTTC. It encodes CASSEGGQLRLTYEQYF. V gene TRBV6-1 combines with J gene TRBJ2-7; possible D gene TRBD1, 6 bases. This CDR3 has 17 amino acids. Trimming cost V 1 base and J 2 bases, with 18 bases left between them. Germline V gives CDR1 MNHNS, CDR2 SASEGT.

The DNA of the CDR3 is TGTGCCAGCAGGCTAGATTATTCCTACGAGCAGTACTTC. This codes for CASRLDYSYEQYF. The chain has TRBV6-5 and TRBJ2-7, with no clear D. Trimming left V 6 bases short and J 1 base short, with 10 bases between. The V gene's germline CDR1 is MNHEY and CDR2 SVGAGI. The CDR3 runs to 13 residues.

This sequence joins TRBV4-2 and TRBJ1-2; TRBD1 aligns across 7 bases. Per the germline V gene, CDR1 is LGHNA and CDR2 is YNFKEQ. This CDR3 contains 14 residues. The trim removed 2 bases at V and 0 bases at J, leaving 0 bases unmatched. CDR3: CASSQTGANYGYTF. The CDR3 DNA reads as TGTGCCAGCAGCCAAACAGGGGCTAACTATGGCTACACCTTC.

The chain joins TRBV6-1 to TRBJ2-7; tentatively, D is TRBD1 or TRBD2 (6 bases each). The CDR3 runs 14 residues. Germline CDR1 and CDR2: MNHNS and SASEGT. V lost 8 bases and J 7 bases, leaving 21 bases between the germline ends. The CDR3 sequence is CASGGEGGTREQYF. CDR3 bases: TGTGCCAGCGGGGGCGAGGGCGGGACCAGGGAGCAGTACTTC.

V usage is TRBV28 and J usage is TRBJ1-2; D possibly corresponds to TRBD1 (6 bases). The V end was cut by 6 bases, the J end by 0 bases, with 14 bases between. Germline V gives CDR1 MDHEN, CDR2 SYDVKM. CDR3 length: 15 amino acids. CDR3: CASRVRGGSNYGYTF. The CDR3 DNA follows: TGTGCCAGCAGGGTGAGGGGGGGTTCTAACTATGGCTACACCTTC.

The chain links TRBV29-1 to TRBJ2-3; 7 bases are shared with TRBD1. CDR1 SQVTM and CDR2 ANQGSEA come from the germline V gene. CDR3 length: 16 amino acids. Trimming took 3 bases from V and 7 from J; bases not matched to a gene: 16. CDR3 sequence: CSVEARDSLPQHTQYF. The CDR3 coding sequence is TGCAGCGTTGAGGCCAGGGACAGCCTTCCACAGCATACGCAGTATTTT.

The V and J genes are TRBV7-9 and TRBJ2-5, with 8 nucleotides matching TRBD2. Germline V gene lookup returns CDR1 SEHNR and CDR2 FQNEAQ (reference sequence). The J segment lost 1 base and the V segment lost 5 bases, leaving 6 bases of the junction unmatched. CDR3 length equals 15 residues. CDR3 coding DNA: TGTGCCAGCAGCCCTCATAGCGGGATCCAAGAGACCCAGTACTTC. It translates to CASSPHSGIQETQYF. The whole variable domain, filled in from reference TRBV7-9 and TRBJ2-5, reads DTGVSQNPRHKITKRGQNVTFRCDPISEHNRLYWYRQTLGQGPEFLTYFQNEAQLEKSRLLSDRFSAERPKGSFSTLEIQRTEQGDSAMYLCASSPHSGIQETQYFGPGTRLLVL.

This clone was observed a handful of times. V usage is TRBV6-5 and J usage is TRBJ2-1; the match to TRBD2 covers 11 bases. J gave up 7 bases and V 5 bases, and 4 bases lay outside the gene matches. The CDR3 has 14 residues. Germline assignment: CDR1 MNHEY and CDR2 SVGAGI. CDR3 loop: CASSPGTSGNEQFF. The CDR3 nucleotides are TGTGCCAGCAGTCCCGGGACTAGCGGAAATGAGCAGTTCTTC.

Concerning this clone itself: Mismatch with germline at one junction end may stem from a read error. The V gene is TRBV7-6, the J gene TRBJ1-5; unclear D gene. In germline, CDR1 is SGHVS, CDR2 FNYEAQ. The CDR3 is 14 amino acids. In DNA, the CDR3 is TGTGCCAGCAGCTTAGCTGGACCAAATCACCCCCAGCATTTT. Protein: CASSLAGPNHPQHF.

The rearrangement uses TRBV7-9 and TRBJ2-7, with D hard to call. Germline CDR1 SEHNR, CDR2 FQNEAQ (reference sequence). This CDR3 is 13 amino acids long. Trimming cost V 5 bases and J 0 bases, with 8 bases left between them. The CDR3 coding sequence is TGTGCCAGCAGCGAAGTCGCCTCCTACGAGCAGTACTTC. This translates into CASSEVASYEQYF.

Worth noting for this clone: The same CDR3 also results from other DNA sequences found in this sample. This chain uses TRBV5-1 with TRBJ2-2; D unresolved. CDR1 is SGHRS and CDR2 is YFSETQ in the germline V gene. The CDR3 is made up of 15 amino acids. V was pared by 0 bases and J by 3 bases, with 9 bases between. CDR3: CASSLAQTYTGELFF. The DNA for the CDR3 is TGCGCCAGCAGCTTGGCACAGACCTACACCGGGGAGCTGTTTTTT.

The chain combines TRBV13 with TRBJ2-1; 9 bases line up with TRBD1. V trimming: 5 bases; J trimming: 8 bases; junction bases outside the gene matches: 10. This CDR3 contains 15 residues. Looked up from germline, CDR1 is PRHDT and CDR2 is FYEKMQ (reference sequence). The CDR3 here is CASSVGQGPFDEQFF. Here the CDR3 DNA reads TGTGCCAGCAGCGTGGGACAGGGCCCCTTCGATGAGCAGTTCTTC.

The chain employs TRBV14 and TRBJ2-2, with D perhaps matching TRBD2 (6 bases). Per germline, CDR1 SGHDN and CDR2 FVKESK. V was clipped by 4 bases and J by 1 base, with 19 bases between them. The CDR3 is 18 residues long. CDR3 bases: TGTGCCAGCAGCCTCTCCCCGGGAGAGATTCAGAACACCGGGGAGCTGTTTTTT. Residues: CASSLSPGEIQNTGELFF.